Listed here are 3 T cell receptor beta chains from one sample, sequenced in a study of CD8 T cells in ankylosing spondylitis. TCRdb re-derived calls from the 5' RACE reads in MiXCR, one entry per CDR3 protein. The sample carries roughly 230,000 distinct CDR3 sequences, approximately 10% recorded once. Sequencing was done on a sample of blood, either unsorted or a sorted T cell fraction (not recorded which). The receptors were sampled from a male donor with ankylosing spondylitis or in good health (not recorded which).

This clonotype was recorded at least ten times. This chain joins TRBV12-5 and TRBJ2-1; 14 positions agree with TRBD2. The length of the CDR3 is 16 residues. CDR1 and CDR2 from the germline V gene are LGHNT and FRNRAP. Trimming at V came to 0 bases and at J to 10 bases, leaving 5 bases not matched to a gene. The CDR3 nucleotides are TGTGCTAGTGGTTTGGTAGGGACTAGCGGGAGTGGAGAGCAGTTCTTC. Translation gives CASGLVGTSGSGEQFF.

This clonotype was detected many times. This chain uses TRBV14 with TRBJ1-2, with D possibly matching TRBD1 (5 bases). CDR3 length: 14 residues. Germline V lookup: CDR1 SGHDN, CDR2 FVKESK. The V end was cut by 2 bases, the J end by 8 bases, with 15 bases between. As DNA, the CDR3 is TGTGCCAGCAGCCAAACCAAGACAGTCGGAGGCTACACCTTC. It is translated as CASSQTKTVGGYTF.

This clonotype appeared many times. The chain employs TRBV12-3 or TRBV12-4 and TRBJ1-6, with D perhaps TRBD1 (5 bases). Trimming stripped 9 bases from V and 7 bases from J, with 10 bases between. This CDR3 is 12 amino acids long. This chain's CDR3 is CASGARNSPLHF. The DNA of the CDR3 is TGTGCCAGTGGGGCGAGGAATTCACCCCTCCACTTT.